Reported below is one T cell receptor beta chain. No antigen is known for it. TCRdb keeps only in-frame clones here, not all; method: immunoSEQ multiplex PCR. The sample shows some 690,000 clones, about 90% of them seen only once. Germline assignment: CDR1 MDHEN and CDR2 SYDVKM. This CDR3 comprises 13 residues. With 7 bases removed from V and 6 bases from J, the gap between germline ends came to 16 bases. The data derive from a study of shared clonotypes between healthy human individuals. Overall study findings and caveats: A reduction in generation probabilities was seen for non-shared clonotypes relative to those shared by all four donors. Larger estimated richness was generally seen in naive subsets than in memory subsets. What rarefaction showed was incomplete sorted-subset sequencing despite large depth. Apart from blood, nothing was sampled; tissue repertoires likely differ.

The chain is built from TRBV28 and TRBJ2-7; the D gene could be TRBD1 or TRBD2 (5 bases each). The sequencing sample was made of memory CD8+ T cells from PBMCs. Subset of the sample: CD45RO+ cells pooled with CCR7-negative TemRA cells. This receptor was identified in a man aged 18-30 years in good health. Some clones in this sample may be carry-over from other donors' samples. CDR3 DNA: TGTGCCAGCAATCCACCGGGACGACCCGAGCAGTACTTC. The encoded protein is CASNPPGRPEQYF.